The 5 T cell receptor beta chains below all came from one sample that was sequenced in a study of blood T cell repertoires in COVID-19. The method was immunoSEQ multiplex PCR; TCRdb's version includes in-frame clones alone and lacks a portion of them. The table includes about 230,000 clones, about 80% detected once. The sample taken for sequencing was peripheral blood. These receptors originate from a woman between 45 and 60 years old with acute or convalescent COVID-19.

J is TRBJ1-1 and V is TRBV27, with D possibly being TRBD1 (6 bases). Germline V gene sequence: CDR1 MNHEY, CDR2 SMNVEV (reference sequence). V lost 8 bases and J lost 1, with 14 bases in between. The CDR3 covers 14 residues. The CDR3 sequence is CASANRVPNTEAFF. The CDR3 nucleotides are TGTGCCAGCGCCAACAGGGTCCCGAACACTGAAGCTTTCTTT.

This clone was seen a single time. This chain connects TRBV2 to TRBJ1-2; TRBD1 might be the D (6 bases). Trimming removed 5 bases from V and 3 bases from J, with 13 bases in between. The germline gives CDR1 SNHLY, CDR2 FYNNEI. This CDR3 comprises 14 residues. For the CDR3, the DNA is TGTGCCAGCAGTAGTGACAGGCTGGACTATGGCTACACCTTC. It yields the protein CASSSDRLDYGYTF.

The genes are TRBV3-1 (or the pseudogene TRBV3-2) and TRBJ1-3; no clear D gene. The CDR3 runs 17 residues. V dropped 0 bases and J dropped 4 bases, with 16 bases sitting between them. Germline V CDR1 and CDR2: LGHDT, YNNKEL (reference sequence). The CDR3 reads CASSQDNAGYSGNTIYF. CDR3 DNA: TGTGCCAGCAGCCAAGATAATGCAGGATATTCGGGAAACACCATATATTTT.

This CDR3 is CASSWGQFNQPQHF. The CDR3 nucleotides are TGTGCCAGCAGCTGGGGACAGTTCAATCAGCCCCAGCATTTT. V gene TRBV5-8 combines with J gene TRBJ1-5, with 7 bases identical to TRBD1. From germline, CDR1 is SGHTS and CDR2 YDEGEE. The CDR3 runs to 14 residues. With V trimmed by 3 bases and J by 3 bases, 3 bases remained unmatched.

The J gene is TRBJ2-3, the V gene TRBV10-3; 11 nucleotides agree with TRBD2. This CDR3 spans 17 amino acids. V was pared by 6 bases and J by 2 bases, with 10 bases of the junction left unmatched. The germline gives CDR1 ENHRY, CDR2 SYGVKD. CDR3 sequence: CAIRLSGLADHTDTQYF. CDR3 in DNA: TGTGCCATCAGACTATCGGGACTAGCGGATCACACAGATACGCAGTATTTT.